This record concerns one TCR beta chain sequence. What it binds is not known. This specimen belongs to a study of cytomegalovirus exposure and HLA in healthy donors. Use of 60 Vbeta and 13 Jbeta primers characterized the PCR. Sequencing was performed with immunoSEQ multiplex PCR; in TCRdb, only in-frame clones are kept and a portion is missing. The sample includes fewer than 300,000 clones, 75% to 85% of them seen just once. This CDR3 is 15 amino acids long. Germline V lookup: CDR1 MNHNS, CDR2 SASEGT. V gave up 1 base and J gave up 2 bases; unmatched junction bases: 4. Findings and caveats of the study: TRBV6-2, TRBV6-3 and some other V segments were unresolvable in 87-base-pair reads. Clonal expansion was found to be greater in HLA-associated TCR beta chains than in equally common others in a later analysis. Earlier analysis found most TCR beta V segments productive about 87% or about 30% of the time.

Sequencing was performed on PBMCs. V and J are TRBV6-1 and TRBJ2-5; 7 bases are shared with TRBD1. This TCR was recovered from a girl aged 2-15 years in good health and CMV-seronegative. The CDR3 bases are TGTGCCAGCAGTGAAGAGGGGACAGCTCAAGAGACCCAGTACTTC. It yields the protein CASSEEGTAQETQYF.